Detailed here is one T cell receptor beta chain. This record belongs to a study of T cell changes during pregnancy in multiple sclerosis. This CDR3 spans 15 amino acids. Germline V gives CDR1 SGHAT, CDR2 FQNNGV. The V gene end was trimmed by 5 bases and the J gene end by 6 bases; junction bases not matched to a gene: 11. Data came from immunoSEQ multiplex PCR; TCRdb stores just in-frame clones and leaves some out. This sample has almost 35,000 clones, with roughly 90% found just once. This TCR came from a female donor in good health, enrolled as a control in a pregnancy study. The sequencing here drew on peripheral blood, taken in the second trimester of pregnancy. The V call is TRBV11-2, the J call TRBJ2-7; 9 nucleotides match TRBD1. In DNA form, the CDR3 reads TGTGCCAGCAGCCGCATAGCCGGGACAGGGTTCGAGCAGTACTTC. Protein sequence: CASSRIAGTGFEQYF.